One sample yielded the 26 T cell receptor beta chains listed below, sequenced in a study of early T cells in non-severe SARS-CoV-2 infection. TCRdb used MiXCR to reprocess the 5' RACE reads, holding one entry per CDR3 protein. The table shows more than 60,000 distinct CDR3 sequences, with approximately 12% occurring only once. The material was whole blood, obtained at baseline. The source is an adult who was a healthcare worker with PCR-confirmed SARS-CoV-2 infection or an uninfected control (not recorded which). The donor label of this sample is uncertain.

CDR3 DNA: TGTGCCTGGGGTAGAGGAGTTGGGGGAGAAAGTGAAGCTTTCTTT. Translating gives CAWGRGVGGESEAFF. This chain connects TRBV30 to TRBJ1-1; weak D call: TRBD1 (5 bases). The CDR3 loop spans 15 amino acids. Trimming stripped 5 bases from V and 7 bases from J, with 23 bases between. Germline values: CDR1 GTSNPN, CDR2 SVGIG (reference sequence).

The J gene is TRBJ2-3, the V gene TRBV20-1, with D possibly matching TRBD1 (5 bases). CDR3 size: 16 residues. Germline CDR1 is DFQATT and CDR2 is SNEGSKA (reference sequence). Trimming took 3 bases from V and 0 from J, leaving 16 bases between them. The CDR3 DNA follows: TGCAGTGCTAGCTCTGGGGCAGACGCTAGCACAGATACGCAGTATTTT. Its protein is CSASSGADASTDTQYF.

The sample holds many counts of this clonotype. The chain recombines TRBV3-1 with TRBJ1-2; D gene unclear. Germline V gene sequence: CDR1 LGHDT, CDR2 YNNKEL (reference sequence). This CDR3 is built from 15 residues. The V end was cut by 2 bases, the J end by 5 bases, with 15 bases between. The CDR3 sequence is CASSQKPGAFYGYTF. CDR3 DNA sequence: TGTGCCAGCAGCCAAAAACCGGGAGCTTTTTATGGCTACACCTTC.

This clonotype was seen only a few times. The V gene is TRBV6-4, the J gene TRBJ2-1, with D possibly TRBD2 on 7 matching bases. The CDR3 spans 15 residues. CDR1 and CDR2 (germline): MRHNA, SNTAGT. Trimming shortened V by 4 bases and J by 8 bases, and 18 bases separated the two germline ends. This CDR3 reads CASSALGGGKDEQFF. CDR3 sequence (DNA): TGTGCCAGCAGTGCCCTCGGCGGGGGCAAGGATGAGCAGTTCTTC.

The sample holds a few counts of this clonotype. This chain uses TRBV5-4 with TRBJ2-5; weak D call: TRBD1 (6 bases). This CDR3 is built from 14 residues. V was trimmed by 2 bases and J by 5 bases, leaving 13 bases between them. Per germline, CDR1 SGHNT and CDR2 YYREEE (reference sequence). For the CDR3, the DNA is TGTGCCAGCAGCTTCAGTTCGAGGGGGGAGACCCAGTACTTC. Residues: CASSFSSRGETQYF.

The gene calls are TRBV7-2 and TRBJ2-2; D is perhaps TRBD2 (7 bases). V was cut by 2 bases and J by 3 bases, with 19 bases left in between. Germline lookup yields CDR1 SGHTA and CDR2 FQGNSA. The length of the CDR3 is 18 residues. In DNA form, the CDR3 reads TGTGCCAGCAGCTTAAGTCGCGGGGGCCTAACTTACACCGGGGAGCTGTTTTTT. Protein product: CASSLSRGGLTYTGELFF.

The J gene is TRBJ2-3, the V gene TRBV6-6; TRBD1 might be the D (5 bases). The germline V and J ends were trimmed by 9 bases and 4 bases, with 11 bases remaining between them. Germline CDR1 reads MNHNY; CDR2 reads SVGAGI (reference sequence). The CDR3 runs 12 residues. The CDR3 region has the DNA TGTGCCAGTTGTCCAGGGTCAGATACGCAGTATTTT. Protein sequence: CASCPGSDTQYF.

This clonotype was observed a handful of times. The chain has TRBV12-3 or TRBV12-4 and TRBJ1-1; 7 bases fit TRBD1. The CDR3 is 16 amino acids. The junction had 15 bases not matched to a gene; V was cut back by 6 bases and J by 5 bases. The CDR3 region is CASSSAHSGGLTEAFF. The CDR3, as DNA: TGTGCCAGCAGCTCAGCACACTCAGGGGGATTGACTGAAGCTTTCTTT.

V usage is TRBV6-5 and J usage is TRBJ2-1, with D perhaps matching TRBD2 (5 bases). V was pared by 5 bases and J by 0 bases, with 11 bases between. The CDR3 has 15 amino acids. Germline V gives CDR1 MNHEY, CDR2 SVGAGI. CDR3 sequence (DNA): TGTGCCAGCAGTCCCCCGGGATTCTCCTACAATGAGCAGTTCTTC. This gives the protein CASSPPGFSYNEQFF.

This clonotype turned up a few times. This chain joins TRBV19 and TRBJ1-4; D possibly corresponds to TRBD1 (5 bases). Germline CDR1 LNHDA, CDR2 SQIVND (reference sequence). The ends were cut back, 7 bases at V and 0 bases at J, with 12 bases in the middle. This CDR3 contains 15 residues. For the CDR3, the DNA is TGTGCCAGTAATGCTGGGGCGGCAACTAATGAAAAACTGTTTTTT. It yields the protein CASNAGAATNEKLFF.

This chain uses TRBV7-8 with TRBJ1-2; 7 nucleotides align to TRBD1. There are 13 residues in the CDR3. Germline CDR1 reads SGHVS; CDR2 reads FQNEAQ. V trimming: 5 bases; J trimming: 4 bases; junction bases outside the gene matches: 4. The DNA for the CDR3 is TGTGCCAGCAGCGTACAGGGGACCTATGGCTACACCTTC. Translated, it gives CASSVQGTYGYTF. Looking up the rest from reference TRBV7-8 and TRBJ1-2 gives the full variable domain: GAGVSQSPRYKVAKRGQDVALRCDPISGHVSLFWYQQALGQGPEFLTYFQNEAQLDKSGLPSDRFFAERPEGSVSTLKIQRTQQEDSAVYLCASSVQGTYGYTFGSGTRLTVV.

A few counts support this clonotype. This chain connects TRBV19 to TRBJ2-5; a weak D match, TRBD1 (6 bases). CDR3 size: 12 residues. Between the trimmed V and J ends, which lost 5 bases and 7 bases, there was a span of 11 bases. Germline loops: CDR1 LNHDA, CDR2 SQIVND (reference sequence). CDR3 bases: TGTGCCAGTAGTCCAGGGGTAGGGACCCAGTACTTC. It specifies CASSPGVGTQYF.

This clonotype appeared a few times. V and J are TRBV20-1 and TRBJ1-5; D perhaps matches TRBD1 (5 bases). The CDR3 contains 14 residues. The germline V and J ends were trimmed by 5 bases and 3 bases, with 14 bases remaining between them. Germline lookup yields CDR1 DFQATT and CDR2 SNEGSKA (reference sequence). This CDR3 is CSAVRDGDNQPQHF. In DNA form, the CDR3 reads TGCAGTGCTGTCCGGGACGGCGACAATCAGCCCCAGCATTTT.

This clonotype has just a few counts. V and J are TRBV6-2 or TRBV6-3 and TRBJ2-7, with D tentatively TRBD2 (7 bases). Trimming cost V 5 bases and J 6 bases, with 17 bases left between them. The CDR3 runs 14 residues. From germline, CDR1 is MNHEY and CDR2 SVGEGT. The CDR3 loop is CASSLPGGPLEQYV. As DNA, the CDR3 is TGTGCCAGCAGTCTACCGGGGGGCCCCCTCGAGCAGTACGTC.

Many counts were recorded for this clonotype. The V call is TRBV18, the J call TRBJ1-5; D may be TRBD1 (5 bases). This CDR3 has 14 residues. The V gene lost 6 bases and the J gene lost 0 bases, with 9 bases spanning the gap. CDR1 KGHSH and CDR2 LQKENI come from the germline V gene. The CDR3 DNA is TGTGCCAGCTCGCGGGACCGTAGCAATCAGCCCCAGCATTTT. Protein sequence: CASSRDRSNQPQHF.

This clonotype has more than one count but fewer than ten. The chain carries TRBV7-6 and TRBJ2-5; TRBD1 matches 8 bases. The trim removed 4 bases at V and 3 bases at J, leaving 4 bases unmatched. The CDR3 length is 14 residues. CDR1 is SGHVS and CDR2 is FNYEAQ in the germline V gene. Here the CDR3 reads CASSSWGQEETQYF. The CDR3, as DNA: TGTGCCAGCAGCTCCTGGGGACAGGAAGAGACCCAGTACTTC. The full variable domain, rest sourced from reference TRBV7-6 and TRBJ2-5, is GAGVSQSPRYKVTKRGQDVALRCDPISGHVSLYWYRQALGQGPEFLTYFNYEAQQDKSGLPNDRFSAERPEGSISTLTIQRTEQRDSAMYRCASSSWGQEETQYFGPGTRLLVL.

This chain joins TRBV5-8 and TRBJ2-6; the D gene could be TRBD1 or TRBD2 (5 bases each). The CDR3 length is 15 residues. Trimming shortened V by 6 bases and J by 0 bases, and 10 bases separated the two germline ends. Per the germline V gene, CDR1 is SGHTS and CDR2 is YDEGEE. CDR3 nucleotide sequence: TGTGCCAGCACCAGGGACGGCTCTGGGGCCAACGTCCTGACTTTC. Translating it yields CASTRDGSGANVLTF.

This chain links TRBV12-5 with TRBJ1-6; no definite D call. The germline V gene encodes CDR1 LGHNT and CDR2 FRNRAP. The CDR3 has 14 amino acids. V was clipped by 7 bases and J by 9 bases, with 16 bases between them. CDR3 sequence (DNA): TGTGCTAGTGCAGCGAGCCGAGTGAGTTCACCCCTCCACTTT. Residues: CASAASRVSSPLHF.

The gene calls are TRBV25-1 and TRBJ1-3; D remains unclear. Per germline, CDR1 MGHDK and CDR2 SYGVNS. Trimming took 3 bases from V and 0 from J, leaving 9 bases between them. The CDR3 consists of 15 residues. CDR3 in DNA: TGTGCCAGCAGTGACGTTGGTTACTCTGGAAACACCATATATTTT. Translated: CASSDVGYSGNTIYF.

V is TRBV29-1 and J is TRBJ2-3; 7 bases agree with TRBD1. Trimming removed 4 bases from V and 2 bases from J; junction bases left unmatched: 6. The CDR3 covers 14 residues. The germline gives CDR1 SQVTM, CDR2 ANQGSEA. CDR3 nucleotides: TGCAGCGTTGCAGGGGGTCCAACCACAGATACGCAGTATTTT. This sequence encodes CSVAGGPTTDTQYF.

There are a few counts of this clonotype. Germline is not matched at one junction end, which may reflect a read error. The chain combines TRBV18 with TRBJ1-3; D may be TRBD1 (5 bases). The CDR3 runs to 17 residues. CDR1 is KGHSH and CDR2 is LQKENI in the germline V gene. CDR3 loop: CASSPPTGTPSENTIYF. The CDR3 nucleotides are TGTGCCAGCTCACCACCCACCGGGACTCCATCTGAAAACACCATATATTTT.

This clonotype was found a few times. The chain links TRBV4-2 to TRBJ2-1; D ambiguous. Germline V gene data show CDR1 as LGHNA and CDR2 as YNFKEQ. V was trimmed by 1 base and J by 4 bases, leaving 11 bases between them. This CDR3 has 15 residues. CDR3 amino acids: CASSQVRLTYNEQFF. The CDR3 coding sequence is TGTGCCAGCAGCCAAGTACGCCTGACTTACAATGAGCAGTTCTTC.

The chain has TRBV3-1 and TRBJ2-3; 14 nucleotides align to TRBD2. The CDR3 sequence is 18 residues long. CDR1 and CDR2 (germline): LGHDT, YNNKEL (reference sequence). The ends lost 1 base at V and 3 bases at J; junction bases unmatched: 6. DNA for the CDR3: TGTGCCAGCAGCCAAGGGGTGACTAGCGGGGGGGTAACAGATACGCAGTATTTT. Residues: CASSQGVTSGGVTDTQYF.

This clonotype has just a few counts. The V call is TRBV18, the J call TRBJ2-7, with 7 bases that match TRBD1. The ends lost 5 bases at V and 6 bases at J; junction bases unmatched: 13. Germline V lookup: CDR1 KGHSH, CDR2 LQKENI. The CDR3 consists of 15 residues. The CDR3 DNA sequence: TGTGCCAGCTCAGCTCGACAGGGATCCTCTTCCGAGCAGTACGTC. Translated, it gives CASSARQGSSSEQYV.

The genes are TRBV5-1 and TRBJ2-3, with D possibly matching TRBD1 (6 bases). Trimming removed 1 base at V and 2 bases at J, with 14 bases between. Germline V lookup: CDR1 SGHRS, CDR2 YFSETQ. This CDR3 is 16 amino acids long. CDR3 amino acids: CASSLTGTTTTDTQYF. The CDR3 DNA sequence: TGCGCCAGCAGCTTGACAGGGACGACTACCACAGATACGCAGTATTTT. Drawing the rest from reference TRBV5-1 and TRBJ2-3, the complete variable domain is KAGVTQTPRYLIKTRGQQVTLSCSPISGHRSVSWYQQTPGQGLQFLFEYFSETQRNKGNFPGRFSGRQFSNSRSEMNVSTLELGDSALYLCASSLTGTTTTDTQYFGPGTRLTVL.

Comments on this clonotype: The junction does not match germline at one end; this may be a read error. This chain joins TRBV11-2 and TRBJ2-3; 7 bases fit TRBD1. CDR3 size: 14 residues. Germline values: CDR1 SGHAT, CDR2 FQNNGV. The CDR3 is CASSPQTGTDTQYF. As DNA, the CDR3 is TGTGCTAGCAGCCCTCAGACAGGGACAGATACGCAGTATTTT.